The T cell receptor (beta chain) under discussion was sequenced for a study of T cell responses to AZD1222 COVID-19 vaccine (TCRdb year 2021). Turning to the overall study: AZD1222 recipients with second doses at about 4 weeks or about 12 weeks were pooled, because spike-specific TCR depth and breadth did not differ between schedules. A total of under 250 trial participants underwent TCR sequencing, of whom about 200 had received two doses of AZD1222 and about 25 had received two doses of the MenACWY control vaccine. Trial participants were enrolled into age subgroups of 18-55, 56-69 and 70-plus years, which contained approximately 150, 30 and 60 TCR-sequenced participants, respectively.

The CDR3 regions of human TCRbeta chains were analyzed by immunosequencing. Turning to the authors' computational methods: Repertoire TCRs were matched against a reference library of SARS-CoV-2-specific TCRs generated with the MIRA antigen-specificity platform. Breadth was defined as the fraction of unique TCRs that were SARS-CoV-2-associated, and depth was defined as the fraction of total T cells that were SARS-CoV-2-associated. Using the MIRA data, each spike-specific TCR was mapped to the spike region that the TCR reacts to and placed in a CD4 or CD8 class. Log10-transformed breadth and depth values were compared by one-way ANOVA with Sidak's multiple comparisons tests. Here the immuneACCESS table is served through TCRdb, limited to in-frame sequences with V and J called. Missing clones are a known gap in these copies; in checked studies unresolved V genes cover under half, and the rest lacks a known reason. For V, J and clone size, that table is used; D and trimming come from the DNA. The sample table holds roughly 120,000 clones, of which 88% were seen once. The top ten clonotypes cover about 10% of the sample.

Taken with the paper, the label for time point translates to: baseline before first vaccination. The vaccinee samples were drawn from two UK trials, COV001 and COV002, one of which was a single-blind randomized controlled phase 2/3 trial testing AZD1222 (ChAdOx1 nCoV-19) in healthy adults. Trial participant PBMC samples were collected at day 0 and day 28 after the second dose for TCRbeta chain sequencing. Counted from cysteine to phenylalanine, this CDR3 has 18 amino acids. Only CDR3 DNA is held: 54 bases, read in frame from base 1. V is cut back by 0 bases and J by 0 bases, with 5 bases in the junction unmatched. Via the germline V gene (reference sequence), CDR1 is LNHDA and CDR2 SQIVND. In regard to this clone: The antigen this receptor binds is unknown. No base quality values were provided; no much bigger clone lies one nucleotide off.

The research as a whole found: Conclusions about previously exposed vaccinees are limited, since just 5 to 7 AZD1222 recipients were seropositive for SARS-CoV-2 at baseline. In the small 56-69-year group, the increase in depth fell short of significance, most likely because of low power. Reportedly, close to half of the unique spike-specific TCRs recognized epitopes lying outside the regions that are mutated in the B.1.351 and B.1.1.7 variants. The whole spike protein was spanned by vaccine-associated CD4 TCRs, and dominant responses were seen in regions 160-218 and 743-854. Because no day 14 peak-response samples were available, the repertoires could be characterized only after the peak T cell response. After two AZD1222 doses, both the breadth and the depth of spike-specific TCRs were significantly higher than at day 0 and than in MenACWY recipients. Participants were mostly white British, with more females than males. The authors suggested clonal diversity may have been underestimated.

This chain is built from TRBV19 and TRBJ1-5; TRBD1 matches 10 bases in the middle. The TCR originated in an adult in good health. The input for sequencing was peripheral blood, taken on day 0 of AZD1222 vaccination. This receptor carries the CDR3 CASSIDWTGGYSNQPQHF. The DNA sequence reads TGTGCCAGTAGTATAGATTGGACAGGGGGTTATAGCAATCAGCCCCAGCATTTT.